These 9 T cell receptor beta chains share one sample of origin, sequenced in a study of cytomegalovirus exposure and HLA in healthy donors. PCR used 60 Vbeta primers and 13 Jbeta primers. The data were produced by immunoSEQ multiplex PCR, yet TCRdb's version contains in-frame clones alone and is incomplete. The top ten hold around 3% of the sample, which has about 69,000 clones, about 70% seen once. Sequencing was performed on PBMCs. Source of these receptors: a man between 18 and 29 years old in good health and CMV-seronegative.

This chain connects TRBV29-1 to TRBJ2-5; 9 bases line up with TRBD2. Germline loops: CDR1 SQVTM, CDR2 ANQGSEA. This CDR3 is built from 18 residues. V shed 4 bases, J shed 0 bases, and the junction held 15 bases outside the gene matches. CDR3: CSVGKGLVAGAYQETQYF. CDR3 coding DNA: TGCAGCGTTGGAAAAGGACTAGTAGCGGGGGCGTACCAAGAGACCCAGTACTTC. Full variable domain (outside the CDR3, taken from reference TRBV29-1 and TRBJ2-5): SAVISQKPSRDICQRGTSLTIQCQVDSQVTMMFWYRQQPGQSLTLIATANQGSEATYESGFVIDKFPISRPNLTFSTLTVSNMSPEDSSIYLCSVGKGLVAGAYQETQYFGPGTRLLVL.

This chain connects TRBV7-2 to TRBJ2-7, with 8 bases aligning to TRBD2. CDR1 SGHTA and CDR2 FQGNSA come from the germline V gene. V shed 1 base and J 3 bases; nucleotides not matched to a gene: 2. The CDR3 spans 14 residues. The CDR3 coding sequence is TGTGCCAGCAGCTTAGTAGCGGGGATCTACGAGCAGTACGTC. Translated: CASSLVAGIYEQYV.

V and J are TRBV25-1 and TRBJ1-1, with 8 bases fitting TRBD1. This CDR3 is built from 14 residues. V was pared by 4 bases and J by 4 bases, with 5 bases of the junction left unmatched. Germline V CDR1 and CDR2: MGHDK, SYGVNS. The CDR3 sequence: CASSAFRGPTEAFF. In nucleotides, the CDR3 is TGTGCCAGCAGTGCATTCAGGGGGCCCACTGAAGCTTTCTTT.

The chain links TRBV7-9 to TRBJ2-2, with a tentative D call TRBD1 (6 bases). The ends were cut back, 1 base at V and 1 base at J, with 10 bases in the middle. Germline CDR1 is SEHNR and CDR2 is FQNEAQ (reference sequence). The CDR3 runs to 16 residues. The CDR3: CASSLVRTENTGELFF. CDR3 in DNA: TGTGCCAGCAGCTTAGTCAGGACAGAGAACACCGGGGAGCTGTTTTTT.

This rearrangement joins TRBV5-1 to TRBJ2-2, with 12 bases matching TRBD2. The germline V gene has CDR1 SGHRS and CDR2 YFSETQ. This CDR3 is 18 amino acids long. V dropped 4 bases and J dropped 2; count of bases not matched to a gene: 9. DNA for the CDR3: TGCGCCAGCAGCCACCGGACTAGCGGGGACGCTAACACCGGGGAGCTGTTTTTT. This translates into CASSHRTSGDANTGELFF.

The CDR3 loop reads CASSARQGNTEAFF. The CDR3, as DNA: TGTGCCAGCAGCGCAAGACAGGGGAACACTGAAGCTTTCTTT. The rearrangement joins TRBV7-2 to TRBJ1-1; 7 positions match TRBD1. Germline CDR1 reads SGHTA; CDR2 reads FQGNSA. The V and J ends lost 5 bases and 1 base, in that order; junction bases with no gene match: 4. CDR3 length equals 14 residues.

In DNA form, the CDR3 reads TGTGCCAGCGGACACCCGGGGACTAGCGGGGGCACAGATACGCAGTATTTT. It encodes CASGHPGTSGGTDTQYF. This chain connects TRBV14 to TRBJ2-3, with 13 bases that match TRBD2. Germline V gene lookup returns CDR1 SGHDN and CDR2 FVKESK. The trim removed 8 bases at V and 1 base at J, leaving 9 bases unmatched. The CDR3 totals 17 residues.

The rearrangement joins TRBV6-6 to TRBJ2-1; 8 positions match TRBD2. CDR1 and CDR2 from the germline V gene are MNHNY and SVGAGI (reference sequence). The J segment lost 4 bases and the V segment lost 2 bases, leaving 7 bases of the junction unmatched. The CDR3 extends over 16 amino acids. CDR3 protein: CASSYTTSGKYNEQFF. CDR3 sequence (DNA): TGTGCCAGCAGTTACACCACTAGCGGCAAATACAATGAGCAGTTCTTC.

The rearrangement links TRBV28 to TRBJ2-2; D ambiguous. From germline, CDR1 is MDHEN and CDR2 SYDVKM. V lost 2 bases and J lost 2, with 3 bases in between. CDR3 length equals 13 residues. The CDR3 loop is CASSLPNTGELFF. The CDR3 nucleotides read TGTGCCAGCAGTTTACCTAACACCGGGGAGCTGTTTTTT. The whole variable domain, filled in from reference TRBV28 and TRBJ2-2, reads DVKVTQSSRYLVKRTGEKVFLECVQDMDHENMFWYRQDPGLGLRLIYFSYDVKMKEKGDIPEGYSVSREKKERFSLILESASTNQTSMYLCASSLPNTGELFFGEGSRLTVL.